Following are 22 T cell receptor beta chains from one sample sequenced in a study of cytomegalovirus exposure and HLA in healthy donors. Researchers ran the PCR with 60 Vbeta and 13 Jbeta primers. Using immunoSEQ multiplex PCR, the repertoire was profiled, and TCRdb retains in-frame clones only, with some absent. The sample gives about 130,000 clones, 83% of which show up once; around 1.2% is in the top ten. Source material: PBMCs. The receptors come from a girl aged 2-10 years in good health and CMV-seronegative.

The chain is built from TRBV2 and TRBJ2-1; 9 positions agree with TRBD2. The germline V gene has CDR1 SNHLY and CDR2 FYNNEI. Trimming at V came to 3 bases and at J to 8 bases, leaving 8 bases not matched to a gene. The CDR3 consists of 15 residues. The CDR3 bases are TGTGCCAGCAGTGAGTTGCTAGCGGGGCTTTATGAGCAGTTCTTC. This translates into CASSELLAGLYEQFF.

The chain employs TRBV6-5 and TRBJ1-1; a weak D match, TRBD1 (5 bases). Trimming removed 0 bases at V and 0 bases at J, with 11 bases between. The germline gives CDR1 MNHEY, CDR2 SVGAGI. There are 16 residues in the CDR3. The CDR3 is CASSYSLEGLNTEAFF. CDR3 nucleotides: TGTGCCAGCAGTTACTCCTTGGAGGGGTTGAACACTGAAGCTTTCTTT.

The rearrangement joins TRBV5-1 to TRBJ2-7; no clear D gene. The CDR3 sequence is 14 residues long. CDR1 SGHRS and CDR2 YFSETQ come from the germline V gene. V lost 4 bases and J lost 2, with 13 bases in between. The chain's CDR3 is CASSSDSPPYEQYF. CDR3 nucleotides: TGCGCCAGCAGCAGTGACTCACCACCCTACGAGCAGTACTTC. Combining the CDR3 with reference TRBV5-1 and TRBJ2-7 gives the whole variable domain KAGVTQTPRYLIKTRGQQVTLSCSPISGHRSVSWYQQTPGQGLQFLFEYFSETQRNKGNFPGRFSGRQFSNSRSEMNVSTLELGDSALYLCASSSDSPPYEQYFGPGTRLTVT.

The chain combines TRBV27 with TRBJ2-7, with a weak D call TRBD1 (6 bases). Germline V gene sequence: CDR1 MNHEY, CDR2 SMNVEV (reference sequence). The V end was cut by 5 bases, the J end by 0 bases, with 14 bases between. The CDR3 runs to 15 residues. DNA for the CDR3: TGTGCCAGCAGTCCCGAAAAAGGGGGCTCCTACGAGCAGTACTTC. Translating it yields CASSPEKGGSYEQYF.

The chain links TRBV4-3 to TRBJ2-7, with D maybe TRBD1 (6 bases). The germline V gene encodes CDR1 LGHNA and CDR2 YSLEER. The CDR3 runs to 16 residues. V lost 0 bases, J lost 3 bases, and 15 bases lay in between. The CDR3 DNA sequence: TGCGCCAGCAGCCAAGATGGTGTGGCACAGGGCTACGAGCAGTACTTC. As protein: CASSQDGVAQGYEQYF.

The CDR3 spells CASSLTDNWNTEAFF. The CDR3 nucleotides are TGTGCCAGTAGTTTGACGGACAACTGGAACACTGAAGCTTTCTTT. The chain has TRBV19 and TRBJ1-1, with D tentatively TRBD1 (5 bases). CDR1 is LNHDA and CDR2 is SQIVND in the germline V gene (reference sequence). Trimming pared 5 bases from V and 1 base from J, leaving 14 bases between. This CDR3 comprises 15 residues.

The rearrangement uses TRBV5-4 and TRBJ2-7; D is ambiguous. V was pared by 4 bases and J by 2 bases, with 22 bases between. CDR1 and CDR2 (germline): SGHNT, YYREEE (reference sequence). This CDR3 is built from 17 residues. The CDR3 coding sequence is TGTGCCAGCAGCCTGCGTGTCCTCGCAGGCAGACCCTACGAGCAGTACTTC. This gives the protein CASSLRVLAGRPYEQYF. Complete variable domain (other parts from reference TRBV5-4 and TRBJ2-7): ETGVTQSPTHLIKTRGQQVTLRCSSQSGHNTVSWYQQALGQGPQFIFQYYREEENGRGNFPPRFSGLQFPNYSSELNVNALELDDSALYLCASSLRVLAGRPYEQYFGPGTRLTVT.

CDR3 DNA sequence: TGTGCCACCAGCAGAGATCCCCCGACACAGGGGGGGGGTCAGCCCCAGCATTTT. Translated, it gives CATSRDPPTQGGGQPQHF. The chain combines TRBV15 with TRBJ1-5; the match to TRBD1 covers 8 bases. Trimming cost V 0 bases and J 6 bases; bases outside gene matches: 13. Germline values: CDR1 LNHNV, CDR2 YYDKDF (reference sequence). There are 18 residues in the CDR3.

The chain combines TRBV6-6 with TRBJ1-4, with 11 bases that match TRBD1. After removal of 4 bases from V and 2 bases from J, the junction contained 0 bases not matched to a gene. CDR1 MNHNY and CDR2 SVGAGI come from the germline V gene (reference sequence). The CDR3 runs to 15 residues. The CDR3 spells CASSWTGGTNEKLFF. The CDR3 nucleotides read TGTGCCAGCAGTTGGACAGGGGGCACTAATGAAAAACTGTTTTTT.

This chain uses TRBV27 with TRBJ1-1, with a tentative D call TRBD1 (6 bases). Germline assignment: CDR1 MNHEY and CDR2 SMNVEV (reference sequence). This CDR3 has 15 residues. V was clipped by 4 bases and J by 1 base, with 13 bases between them. The CDR3 bases are TGTGCCAGCAGTTCACTACAGGGACCGAACACTGAAGCTTTCTTT. Translating gives CASSSLQGPNTEAFF.

The gene calls are TRBV25-1 and TRBJ1-2; D unclear. This CDR3 contains 13 residues. V lost 5 bases and J lost 5, with 12 bases in between. Germline V gives CDR1 MGHDK, CDR2 SYGVNS. In DNA, the CDR3 is TGTGCCAGCAGTCTGGGCCTCGATTATGGCTACACCTTC. It yields the protein CASSLGLDYGYTF.

The chain links TRBV25-1 to TRBJ1-1, with D unclear. Germline CDR1 reads MGHDK; CDR2 reads SYGVNS. The CDR3 is 13 amino acids. Trimming removed 6 bases at V and 1 base at J, with 9 bases between. For the CDR3, the DNA is TGTGCCAGCAGGGAAACAGCGAACACTGAAGCTTTCTTT. Residues: CASRETANTEAFF.

This chain links TRBV29-1 with TRBJ2-2; weak D call: TRBD1 (7 bases). V was clipped by 5 bases and J by 6 bases, with 13 bases between them. Germline V CDR1 and CDR2: SQVTM, ANQGSEA. This CDR3 contains 13 residues. CDR3 protein: CSVKSRGAGELFF. Written as DNA, the CDR3 is TGCAGCGTTAAATCCAGGGGGGCCGGGGAGCTGTTTTTT.

This clone was observed a few times. The chain's CDR3 is CASSLDVGLSYNEQFF. The CDR3, as DNA: TGTGCCAGCAGCTTGGACGTGGGGCTCTCCTACAATGAGCAGTTCTTC. The V gene is TRBV5-6, the J gene TRBJ2-1, with D perhaps matching TRBD1 (5 bases). CDR3 size: 16 residues. CDR1 is SGHDT, CDR2 YYEEEE, per germline. V lost 0 bases, J lost 0 bases, and 10 bases lay in between.

The rearrangement joins TRBV9 to TRBJ2-2, with unresolved D. Trimming left V 4 bases short and J 4 bases short, with 8 bases between. In germline, CDR1 is SGDLS, CDR2 YYNGEE. There are 13 residues in the CDR3. The CDR3 DNA sequence: TGTGCCAGCAGCCAACTTGGCACCGGGGAGCTGTTTTTT. This codes for CASSQLGTGELFF.

This clone was recorded once. The chain recombines TRBV5-8 with TRBJ1-5, with D possibly being TRBD1 (5 bases). Germline CDR1 SGHTS, CDR2 YDEGEE. V was clipped by 6 bases and J by 6 bases, with 19 bases between them. The CDR3 extends over 15 amino acids. The DNA for the CDR3 is TGTGCCAGCAACATACACCCAGGGAAGGGTCAGCCCCAGCATTTT. The encoded protein is CASNIHPGKGQPQHF.

V and J are TRBV7-2 and TRBJ1-3; a weak D match, TRBD1 (5 bases). The CDR3 spans 15 residues. Germline V gene lookup returns CDR1 SGHTA and CDR2 FQGNSA. Between the trimmed V and J ends, which lost 1 base and 4 bases, there was a span of 11 bases. CDR3 sequence: CASSLEGRTGNTIYF. The CDR3 DNA sequence: TGTGCCAGCAGCTTAGAGGGCAGGACAGGAAACACCATATATTTT.

This clone was observed a single time. This chain connects TRBV5-1 to TRBJ2-5; perhaps TRBD2 as D (6 bases). Germline V gives CDR1 SGHRS, CDR2 YFSETQ. This CDR3 has 13 residues. The germline V and J ends were trimmed by 4 bases and 2 bases, with 9 bases remaining between them. The CDR3 spells CASSQGLQETQYF. The DNA of the CDR3 is TGCGCCAGCAGCCAGGGACTGCAAGAGACCCAGTACTTC.

The chain uses TRBV14 and TRBJ1-1, with TRBD1 as a possible D gene (5 bases). Germline CDR1 SGHDN, CDR2 FVKESK. The CDR3 runs 15 residues. V was trimmed by 4 bases and J by 1 base, leaving 13 bases between them. The CDR3: CASSRRSGWNTEAFF. CDR3 sequence (DNA): TGTGCCAGCAGCCGAAGATCAGGGTGGAACACTGAAGCTTTCTTT.

This chain links TRBV9 with TRBJ2-3, with 7 nucleotides matching TRBD2. Germline V gene sequence: CDR1 SGDLS, CDR2 YYNGEE. V dropped 6 bases and J dropped 5; count of bases not matched to a gene: 9. CDR3 size: 14 residues. CDR3 in DNA: TGTGCCAGCACCCTCAGCGGGGTAATAGATACGCAGTATTTT. Its translation: CASTLSGVIDTQYF.

The J gene is TRBJ2-1, the V gene TRBV11-2; D possibly corresponds to TRBD2 (7 bases). Trimming pared 5 bases from V and 12 bases from J, leaving 11 bases between. The CDR3 has 11 residues. The germline V gene encodes CDR1 SGHAT and CDR2 FQNNGV. The CDR3 DNA reads TGTGCCAGCAGCCTAGGGGGGGGGCAGTTCTTC. Encoded protein: CASSLGGGQFF.

This clone was detected only a few times. This sample also contains other DNA sequences that code for the same CDR3. V usage is TRBV9 and J usage is TRBJ1-3, with a tentative D call TRBD1 (5 bases). CDR3 length: 16 amino acids. V was pared by 0 bases and J by 0 bases, with 10 bases between. CDR1 SGDLS and CDR2 YYNGEE come from the germline V gene. The CDR3 loop is CASSVVSGGSGNTIYF. The DNA for the CDR3 is TGTGCCAGCAGCGTAGTTTCCGGGGGCTCTGGAAACACCATATATTTT.